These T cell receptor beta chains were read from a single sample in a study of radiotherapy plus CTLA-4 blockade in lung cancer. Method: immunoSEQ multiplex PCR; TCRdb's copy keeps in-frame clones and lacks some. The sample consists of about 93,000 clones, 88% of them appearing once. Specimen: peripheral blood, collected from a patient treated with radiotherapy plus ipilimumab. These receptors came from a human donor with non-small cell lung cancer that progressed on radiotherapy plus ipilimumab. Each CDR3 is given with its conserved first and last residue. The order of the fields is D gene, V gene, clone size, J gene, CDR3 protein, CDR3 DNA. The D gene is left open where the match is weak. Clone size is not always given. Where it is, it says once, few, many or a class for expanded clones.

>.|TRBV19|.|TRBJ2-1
CASSLISSYNEQFF
TGTGCCAGTAGCCTGATAAGCTCCTACAATGAGCAGTTCTTC
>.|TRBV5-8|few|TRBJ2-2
CASSHWGLAGELFF
TGTGCCAGCAGCCATTGGGGACTCGCCGGGGAGCTGTTTTTT
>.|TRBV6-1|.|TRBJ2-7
CASSIGSYAYEQYF
TGTGCCAGCAGTATCGGGAGTTACGCCTACGAGCAGTACTTC
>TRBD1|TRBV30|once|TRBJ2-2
CAWSKRGRGHTGELFF
TGTGCCTGGAGCAAAAGGGGCAGGGGGCACACCGGGGAGCTGTTTTTT
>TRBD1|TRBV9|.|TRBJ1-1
CASSEDRGGSEAFF
TGTGCCAGCAGCGAGGACAGGGGAGGCTCTGAAGCTTTCTTT
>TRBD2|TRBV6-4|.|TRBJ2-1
CASALAGSHNEQFF
TGTGCCAGCGCACTAGCGGGATCCCACAATGAGCAGTTCTTC
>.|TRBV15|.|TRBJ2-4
CATSSDAVLAKNIQYF
TGTGCCACCAGCAGTGATGCGGTGCTAGCCAAAAACATTCAGTACTTC
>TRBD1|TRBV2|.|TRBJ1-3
CASSAGTGSGNTIYF
TGTGCCAGCAGTGCAGGGACAGGGTCTGGAAACACCATATATTTT
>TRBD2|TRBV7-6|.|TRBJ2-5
CASSPLAEGETQYF
TGTGCCAGCAGCCCACTAGCGGAGGGGGAGACCCAGTACTTC
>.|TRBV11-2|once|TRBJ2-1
CASSLALNRVHEQFF
TGTGCCAGCAGCTTAGCGCTTAACAGGGTGCATGAGCAGTTCTTC
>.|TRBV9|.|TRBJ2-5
CASSTMGSQETQYF
TGTGCCAGCAGCACGATGGGCTCCCAAGAGACCCAGTACTTC
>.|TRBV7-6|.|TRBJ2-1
CASSRGAPGSSYNEQFF
TGTGCCAGCAGCAGGGGGGCACCGGGGAGCTCCTACAATGAGCAGTTCTTC
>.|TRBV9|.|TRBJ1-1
CASSGGGGEAFF
TGTGCCAGCAGCGGCGGGGGGGGTGAAGCTTTCTTT
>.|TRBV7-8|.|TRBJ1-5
CASSFEPEAPQHF
TGTGCCAGCAGCTTTGAACCGGAGGCGCCCCAGCATTTT
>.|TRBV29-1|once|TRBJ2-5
CSVEVVPYF
TGCAGCGTTGAAGTGGTCCCGTACTTC
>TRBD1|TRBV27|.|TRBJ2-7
CASSRTGYSYEQYF
TGTGCCAGCAGTAGGACAGGTTACTCCTACGAGCAGTACTTC
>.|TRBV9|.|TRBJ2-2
CASSVGFGQGSGANTGELFF
TGTGCCAGCAGCGTAGGGTTCGGGCAGGGGAGTGGGGCCAACACCGGGGAGCTGTTTTTT
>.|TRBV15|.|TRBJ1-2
CATTAAGAGGYTF
TGTGCCACCACCGCCGCGGGAGCTGGTGGCTACACCTTC
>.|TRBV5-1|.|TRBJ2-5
CASSLISGQETQYF
TGCGCCAGCAGCTTGATTAGCGGACAAGAGACCCAGTACTTC
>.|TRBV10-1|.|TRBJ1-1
CASRAPLQRMNTEAFF
TGCGCCAGCAGGGCCCCTCTACAGAGAATGAACACTGAAGCTTTCTTT
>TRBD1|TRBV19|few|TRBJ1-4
CASRDRGMGEKLFF
TGTGCCAGCAGAGACAGGGGAATGGGTGAAAAACTGTTTTTT
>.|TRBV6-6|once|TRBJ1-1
CASSYSRGTEAFF
TGTGCCAGCAGTTACTCCAGAGGCACTGAAGCTTTCTTT
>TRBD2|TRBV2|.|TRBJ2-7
CASSEGAGDTYEQYF
TGTGCCAGCAGTGAAGGGGCGGGAGACACCTACGAGCAGTACTTC
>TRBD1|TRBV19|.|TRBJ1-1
CASSIDPGQGTEAFF
TGTGCCAGTAGTATAGATCCCGGACAGGGCACTGAAGCTTTCTTT
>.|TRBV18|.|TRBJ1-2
CASSPRDGNGYTF
TGTGCCAGCTCACCACGGGACGGTAACGGCTACACCTTC
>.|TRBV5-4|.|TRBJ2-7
CASSLGRQTGGYEQYF
TGTGCCAGCAGCTTGGGTCGGCAGACCGGGGGCTACGAGCAGTACTTC
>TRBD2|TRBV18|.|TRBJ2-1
CASSQVAGGRNEQFF
TGTGCCAGCTCTCAGGTAGCGGGAGGTCGAAATGAGCAGTTCTTC
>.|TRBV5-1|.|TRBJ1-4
CASSRTDSTNEKLFF
TGCGCCAGCAGCCGGACGGATTCAACTAATGAAAAACTGTTTTTT
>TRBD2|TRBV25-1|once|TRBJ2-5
CASSERGETMGWGTQYF
TGTGCCAGCAGTGAACGGGGGGAGACCATGGGGTGGGGGACCCAGTACTTC
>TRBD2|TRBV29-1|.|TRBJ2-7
CSVRTSRSPYEQYF
TGCAGCGTCCGGACTAGCCGGTCTCCCTACGAGCAGTACTTC
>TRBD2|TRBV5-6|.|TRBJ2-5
CASSSVTSGRAAETQYF
TGTGCCAGCAGCTCGGTAACTAGCGGGAGGGCCGCAGAGACCCAGTACTTC